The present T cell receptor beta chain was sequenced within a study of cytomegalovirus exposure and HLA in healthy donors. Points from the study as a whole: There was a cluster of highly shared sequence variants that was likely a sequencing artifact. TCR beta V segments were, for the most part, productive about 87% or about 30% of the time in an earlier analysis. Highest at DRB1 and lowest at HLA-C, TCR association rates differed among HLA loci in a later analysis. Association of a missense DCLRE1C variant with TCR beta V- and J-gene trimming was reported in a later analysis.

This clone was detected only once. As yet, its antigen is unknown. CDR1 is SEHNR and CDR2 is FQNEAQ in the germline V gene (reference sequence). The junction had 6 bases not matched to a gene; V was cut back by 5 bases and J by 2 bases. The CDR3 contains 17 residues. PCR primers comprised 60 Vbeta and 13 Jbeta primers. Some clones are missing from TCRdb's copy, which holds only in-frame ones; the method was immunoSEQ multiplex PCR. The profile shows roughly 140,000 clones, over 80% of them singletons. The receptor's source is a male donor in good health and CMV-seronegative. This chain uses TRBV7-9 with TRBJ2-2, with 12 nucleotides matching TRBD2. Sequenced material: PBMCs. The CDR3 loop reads CASSPGLAGRNTGELFF. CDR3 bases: TGTGCCAGCAGCCCTGGACTAGCGGGGCGCAACACCGGGGAGCTGTTTTTT. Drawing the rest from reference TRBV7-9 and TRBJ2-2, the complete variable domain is DTGVSQNPRHKITKRGQNVTFRCDPISEHNRLYWYRQTLGQGPEFLTYFQNEAQLEKSRLLSDRFSAERPKGSFSTLEIQRTEQGDSAMYLCASSPGLAGRNTGELFFGEGSRLTVL.